This entry concerns a single T cell receptor beta chain. The data are from a study of blood T cell repertoires in COVID-19. Whole-study context: The study drew acute and convalescent COVID-19 samples from the United States, Italy and Spain. T cells, B-cell-depleted T cells, or PBMCs provided the cDNA or gDNA that served as material.

Germline loops: CDR1 GTSNPN, CDR2 SVGIG (reference sequence). V dropped 2 bases and J dropped 5; count of bases not matched to a gene: 7. The CDR3 runs 15 residues. In the authors' workflow: Nucleated cell counts were estimated from reference gene primer amplification. The table came from immunoSEQ multiplex PCR; TCRdb's copy has only in-frame clones and leaves some out. V, J and clone size are those of that table, while D and trimming were read from the DNA. The sample consists of tens of thousands of clones, approximately 92% of them appearing once. Seattle's enrolled individuals joined amid active infection and were then monitored longitudinally.

The sequence derives from a man aged 45-65 years with COVID-19, enrolled during active disease. The sample taken for sequencing was peripheral blood. V and J are TRBV30 and TRBJ2-1, with 9 bases lining up with TRBD2. The CDR3 spells CAWSRSAGGNNEQFF. The CDR3 DNA reads as TGTGCCTGGAGTAGATCGGCGGGAGGGAACAATGAGCAGTTCTTC.